This T cell receptor (beta chain) was obtained from a study of identical twins. TCRdb called the 5' RACE reads again in MiXCR, with one record for every CDR3 protein. The data contain hundreds of thousands of distinct CDR3 sequences, roughly 18% of them singletons. This clonotype was picked up a small number of times. The antigen is unknown. Study conclusions and caveats: Twin-shared out-of-frame alpha sequences showed excess low generation probability.

Each donor (without exception) was a healthy Caucasian. The CDR3 spans 16 residues. The trim removed 3 bases at V and 4 bases at J, leaving 8 bases unmatched. From germline, CDR1 is LGHDT and CDR2 YNNKEL (reference sequence). This sample was also put to use in a study of T cells expressing NK-cell markers. That paper adds: Most of the eight sequenced donors tested HCMV-seropositive; one tested seronegative. In a group of several donors, dominant NKG2C+ clonotypes represented 1.0-7.0% of CD8+ T cells.

The sequencing sample was made of PBMCs. The clonotype comes from a woman under 30 in good health. The chain recombines TRBV3-1 with TRBJ2-7, with 11 positions matching TRBD2. The CDR3 nucleotides read TGTGCCAGCAGCCAGTTAGCGGGAGGGCCCTTTTACGAGCAGTACTTC. This gives the protein CASSQLAGGPFYEQYF.